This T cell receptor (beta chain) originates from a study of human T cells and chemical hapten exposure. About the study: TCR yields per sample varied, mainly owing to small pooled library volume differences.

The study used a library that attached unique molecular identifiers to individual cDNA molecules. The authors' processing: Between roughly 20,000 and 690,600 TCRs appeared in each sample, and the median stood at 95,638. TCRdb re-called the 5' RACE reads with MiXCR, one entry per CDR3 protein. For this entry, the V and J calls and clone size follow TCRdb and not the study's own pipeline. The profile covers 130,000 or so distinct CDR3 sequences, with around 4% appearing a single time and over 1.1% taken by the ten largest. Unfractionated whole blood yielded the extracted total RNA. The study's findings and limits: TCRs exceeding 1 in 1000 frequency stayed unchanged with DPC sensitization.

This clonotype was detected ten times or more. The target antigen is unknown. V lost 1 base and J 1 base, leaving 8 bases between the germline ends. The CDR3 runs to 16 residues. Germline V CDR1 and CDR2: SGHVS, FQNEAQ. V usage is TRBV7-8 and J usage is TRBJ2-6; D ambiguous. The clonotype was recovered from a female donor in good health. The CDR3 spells CASSLVLGSGANVLTF. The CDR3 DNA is TGTGCCAGCAGCTTAGTTTTAGGGTCTGGGGCCAACGTCCTGACTTTC.